This T cell receptor (beta chain) appears in the sequencing data of a study of T cell changes during pregnancy in multiple sclerosis. V was clipped by 0 bases and J by 0 bases; unmatched bases: 11. CDR3 size: 19 residues. The V gene's germline CDR1 is LGHNT and CDR2 FRNRAP. Profiled with immunoSEQ multiplex PCR; TCRdb holds only in-frame clones, not every one. Here the sample spans about 45,000 clones, 95% to 96% being singletons. The chain couples TRBV12-5 to TRBJ1-3, with 7 bases aligning to TRBD1. The clonotype originates from a female donor with multiple sclerosis, enrolled in a pregnancy study. Sequencing was performed on peripheral blood, taken in the second trimester of pregnancy. The CDR3 spells CASGLVRFDRVNSGNTIYF. The CDR3, as DNA: TGTGCTAGTGGTTTGGTAAGGTTCGACAGGGTAAACTCTGGAAACACCATATATTTT.